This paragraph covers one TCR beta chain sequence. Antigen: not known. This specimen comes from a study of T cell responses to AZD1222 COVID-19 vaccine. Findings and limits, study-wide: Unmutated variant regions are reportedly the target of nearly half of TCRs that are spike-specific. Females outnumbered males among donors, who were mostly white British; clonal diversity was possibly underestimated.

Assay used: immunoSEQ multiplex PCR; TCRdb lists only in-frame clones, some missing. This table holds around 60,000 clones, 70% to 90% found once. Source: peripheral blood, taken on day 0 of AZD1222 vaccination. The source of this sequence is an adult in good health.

The CDR3 loop is CASSPPGRGSSPLHF. The CDR3 nucleotides read TGTGCCAGCTCACCACCGGGGAGAGGGAGTTCACCCCTCCACTTT. The rearrangement uses TRBV18 and TRBJ1-6; D unresolved. The CDR3 has 15 amino acids. CDR1 is KGHSH and CDR2 is LQKENI in the germline V gene. V was cut by 0 bases and J by 9 bases, with 12 bases left in between.